This TCR beta chain was sequenced during a study of T cells in Graves' hyperthyroidism and ophthalmopathy. The overall study: Any treatment followed the collection of peripheral blood at initial diagnosis.

Between the trimmed V and J ends, which lost 5 bases and 7 bases, there was a span of 17 bases. Germline CDR1 LGHDT, CDR2 YNNKEL (reference sequence). The CDR3 is 14 residues long. Stable hyperthyroidism: no ophthalmopathy progression over 18 months of follow-up. Clinical symptoms, serum thyroxine, TRAb, thyroid ultrasound and orbital computed tomography informed diagnoses. Around 9.9 ml of fresh peripheral blood supplied the PBMCs. The investigators amplified TCR beta CDR3 regions from RNA transcripts. First-round RT-PCR of the TCR CDR3 relied on the HTBI primer set. MiXCR, run by TCRdb on the multiplex PCR reads, gives a single entry per CDR3 protein. The repertoire includes under 350,000 distinct CDR3 sequences, 15% to 20% of them detected once, and approximately 54% sits in the top ten. This clonotype showed up many times.

The genes are TRBV3-1 and TRBJ2-5; D is uncertain. The receptor was derived from a woman aged 45-60 years with Graves' hyperthyroidism. The sample taken for sequencing was blood. DNA of the CDR3: TGTGCCAGCAGCTCCCTGGGCCGTCCGGGGACCCAGTACTTC. This codes for CASSSLGRPGTQYF.